This T cell receptor (beta chain) was documented in a study of a mutant IDH1 vaccine in newly diagnosed glioma. The overall study: Vaccines were first given 4-6 weeks after radiotherapy alone, or with temozolomide cycles. The earlier regimen, radiotherapy, temozolomide, or both, was most often both. General observations from the study: Top-clonotype changes in peripheral T cells seemed unrelated to pseudoprogression.

Concerning this clone itself: Its antigen is undetermined.

Only in-frame clones appear in the TCRdb table, and some are missing; sequencing was by immunoSEQ multiplex PCR. Of almost 85,000 clones in the sample, approximately 85% are singletons; the top ten hold 2% to 2.5%. This sample's time point: week 23, last vaccination. Alongside topical imiquimod, each dose of vaccine comprised 300 ug of mutant IDH1 20-mer peptide. Each donor presented with a new WHO grade 3 or 4 astrocytoma that tested IDH1-mutant and showed ATRX loss. The CDR3 loop spans 16 amino acids. CDR1 and CDR2 from the germline V gene are SEHNR and FQNEAQ (reference sequence). V lost 5 bases to trimming and J lost 2 bases, with 17 bases between them.

The sequence was obtained from a man younger than 40 with glioma. Some clones in this sample may be carry-over from other donors' samples. This material consisted of PBMCs, taken from a glioma patient whose treatment included an IDH1 peptide vaccine. The V and J genes are TRBV7-9 and TRBJ2-3; TRBD2 might be the D (6 bases). CDR3 DNA sequence: TGTGCCAGCAGCCCCCCCCGTGGGGGGTTCACAGATACGCAGTATTTT. Translating it yields CASSPPRGGFTDTQYF.